Below are 20 T cell receptor beta chains sequenced from a single sample in a study of human T cells and chemical hapten exposure. Time point specified: pre-sensitization, week 0. Treatment: therapeutic diphenylcyclopropenone sensitization with weekly scalp DPC. TCRdb reanalysed the RACE reads using MiXCR and keeps one entry per CDR3 protein. The sample consists of some 330,000 distinct CDR3 sequences, approximately 5% of them appearing once. The sequencing here drew on whole blood, taken in connection with sensitization to the hapten diphenylcyclopropenone (DPC). These receptors were collected from a woman aged 18-30 years with alopecia areata. Some clones in this sample may be carry-over from other donors' samples.

The chain is built from TRBV5-4 and TRBJ2-7, with D perhaps TRBD1 (6 bases). V dropped 5 bases and J dropped 0 bases, with 12 bases sitting between them. The CDR3 extends over 14 amino acids. Germline V gives CDR1 SGHNT, CDR2 YYREEE (reference sequence). This CDR3 is CASRRDTYSYEQYF. In DNA, the CDR3 is TGTGCCAGCAGGAGGGACACCTACTCCTACGAGCAGTACTTC.

This clonotype showed up many times. The rearrangement links TRBV28 to TRBJ1-5; D is ambiguous. CDR1 MDHEN and CDR2 SYDVKM come from the germline V gene. The V end was cut by 6 bases, the J end by 1 base, with 13 bases between. There are 15 residues in the CDR3. The CDR3 DNA is TGTGCCAGCAGCCGGGTAGTCGCCAGCAATCAGCCCCAGCATTTT. It is translated as CASSRVVASNQPQHF.

This clonotype was detected ten times or more. The rearrangement joins TRBV20-1 to TRBJ1-2; D unclear. This CDR3 comprises 10 residues. V was cut by 3 bases and J by 7 bases, with 6 bases left in between. Germline lookup yields CDR1 DFQATT and CDR2 SNEGSKA (reference sequence). The CDR3 sequence is CSASRFGYTF. CDR3 nucleotide sequence: TGCAGTGCTAGCCGGTTTGGCTACACCTTC.

Only a few counts were recorded for this clonotype. The chain uses TRBV6-1 and TRBJ1-1; 7 bases agree with TRBD1. V gave up 6 bases and J gave up 4 bases; unmatched junction bases: 8. The CDR3 runs to 14 residues. Germline CDR1 is MNHNS and CDR2 is SASEGT. The CDR3: CASRSYRGGTEAFF. In DNA form, the CDR3 reads TGTGCCAGCAGATCTTACAGGGGCGGCACTGAAGCTTTCTTT.

The chain has TRBV24-1 and TRBJ2-1; TRBD1 is a possible D gene (7 bases). This CDR3 has 15 amino acids. Germline V gene data show CDR1 as KGHDR and CDR2 as SFDVKD. Deletions cut 2 bases from V and 8 bases from J, with 15 bases between. For the CDR3, the DNA is TGTGCCACCAGTGATTCAGGGGGGACACACGATGAGCAGTTCTTC. This encodes CATSDSGGTHDEQFF.

This clonotype appeared many times. The gene calls are TRBV28 and TRBJ1-5; a possible D gene is TRBD1 (5 bases). This CDR3 spans 16 amino acids. Looked up from germline, CDR1 is MDHEN and CDR2 is SYDVKM. V was trimmed by 2 bases and J by 6 bases, leaving 17 bases between them. The chain's CDR3 is CASSLGGRGRRQPQHF. The CDR3, as DNA: TGTGCCAGCAGTTTAGGGGGGAGGGGTCGGCGTCAGCCCCAGCATTTT.

The chain carries TRBV4-1 and TRBJ2-7, with D perhaps matching TRBD1 (6 bases). This CDR3 region has 16 residues. Germline loops: CDR1 MGHRA, CDR2 YSYEKL. The V gene lost 2 bases and the J gene lost 6 bases, with 20 bases spanning the gap. In DNA form, the CDR3 reads TGCGCCAGCAGCCAAAGTCCCGTTACAGGGATGGGCGAGCAGTACTTC. Its protein is CASSQSPVTGMGEQYF.

This clonotype was seen more than once but under ten times. The V gene is TRBV7-9, the J gene TRBJ2-3; unclear D gene. Per the germline V gene, CDR1 is SEHNR and CDR2 is FQNEAQ (reference sequence). CDR3 length: 14 residues. Deletions cut 7 bases from V and 1 base from J, with 12 bases between. The CDR3 DNA reads as TGTGCCAGCAATTCCGGTGAAGGCACAGATACGCAGTATTTT. Amino acids: CASNSGEGTDTQYF.

This clonotype was observed at least ten times. The chain combines TRBV28 with TRBJ1-5, with unresolved D. This CDR3 contains 12 residues. From germline, CDR1 is MDHEN and CDR2 SYDVKM. Trimming removed 1 base from V and 6 bases from J, with 4 bases in between. This CDR3 reads CASSLSSQPQHF. The CDR3 DNA reads TGTGCCAGCAGTTTATCATCTCAGCCCCAGCATTTT.

In the case of this clonotype: In this CDR3 the conserved last residue, phenylalanine or tryptophan, is missing, so a read error is likely. V and J are TRBV6-2 or TRBV6-3 and TRBJ2-5, with 7 bases lining up with TRBD1. V gave up 6 bases and J gave up 3 bases; unmatched junction bases: 7. CDR3 length: 14 amino acids. Germline V gives CDR1 MNHEY, CDR2 SVGEGT. CDR3 amino acids: CASRPGQLKETQYI. The CDR3 coding sequence is TGTGCCAGCAGGCCGGGACAGCTCAAAGAGACCCAGTACATC.

In its sample, this clonotype was seen many times. This sequence joins TRBV25-1 and TRBJ1-2; D gene uncertain. The V and J ends lost 0 bases and 8 bases respectively, with 16 bases between them. Germline V gene sequence: CDR1 MGHDK, CDR2 SYGVNS. This CDR3 has 15 amino acids. This CDR3 is CASSEYAGGRIGYTF. In DNA, the CDR3 is TGTGCCAGCAGTGAATATGCAGGAGGTCGTATAGGCTACACCTTC.

This clonotype was seen many times. The chain recombines TRBV7-2 with TRBJ2-7; possibly TRBD1 for D (5 bases). The V and J ends lost 6 bases and 0 bases respectively, with 15 bases between them. The CDR3 runs to 15 residues. CDR1 and CDR2 (germline): SGHTA, FQGNSA. CDR3 amino acids: CASSREAGRSYEQYF. CDR3 bases: TGTGCCAGCAGTCGAGAGGCAGGGCGCTCCTACGAGCAGTACTTC.

The chain recombines TRBV9 with TRBJ2-7; 7 positions match TRBD2. Per germline, CDR1 SGDLS and CDR2 YYNGEE. CDR3 length: 14 residues. V lost 0 bases and J lost 6; bases outside the gene matches: 6. In DNA form, the CDR3 reads TGTGCCAGCAGCGTAGCCAGCGGGGTCGGCGAGCAGTACTTC. It encodes CASSVASGVGEQYF.

This clonotype has a handful of counts. The rearrangement uses TRBV7-2 and TRBJ2-5; TRBD2 matches at 16 bases. Germline CDR1 SGHTA, CDR2 FQGNSA. V lost 4 bases, J lost 4 bases, and 3 bases stayed unmatched. The CDR3 runs 16 residues. The CDR3 region is CASSSGLAGGPETQYF. The CDR3 DNA reads TGTGCCAGCAGCTCGGGACTAGCGGGGGGGCCAGAGACCCAGTACTTC.

This clonotype appeared many times. The J gene is TRBJ1-1, the V gene TRBV7-2; D is ambiguous. The germline V gene encodes CDR1 SGHTA and CDR2 FQGNSA. V was trimmed by 2 bases and J by 0 bases, leaving 7 bases between them. This CDR3 has 14 residues. This chain's CDR3 is CASSLIRLNTEAFF. CDR3 sequence (DNA): TGTGCCAGCAGCTTAATCAGGCTGAACACTGAAGCTTTCTTT.

This clonotype was seen many times. The chain couples TRBV5-1 to TRBJ2-2; TRBD1 matches 9 bases. Trimming took 0 bases from V and 4 from J; bases not matched to a gene: 4. CDR1 SGHRS and CDR2 YFSETQ come from the germline V gene. CDR3 length equals 16 residues. CDR3 residues: CASSLAQTGGTGELFF. DNA of the CDR3: TGCGCCAGCAGCTTGGCCCAGACAGGGGGCACCGGGGAGCTGTTTTTT.

The chain combines TRBV12-5 with TRBJ2-2, with D uncertain. The CDR3 runs to 12 residues. Germline V gives CDR1 LGHNT, CDR2 FRNRAP. The V end was cut by 2 bases, the J end by 6 bases, with 4 bases between. CDR3 DNA: TGTGCTAGTGGTTTGAGCTCCGGGGAGCTGTTTTTT. Translating gives CASGLSSGELFF.

Remarks on this clonotype: A much larger clone lies a single base off, so this may be a read error. This chain links TRBV2 with TRBJ2-3, with D unclear. The CDR3 extends over 15 amino acids. Trimming stripped 3 bases from V and 2 bases from J, with 12 bases between. The V gene's germline CDR1 is SNHLY and CDR2 FYNNEI. CDR3 sequence (DNA): TGTGCCAGCAGTGAGTGGCCCCTCCTCACAGATACGCAGTATTTT. This sequence encodes CASSEWPLLTDTQYF.

This clonotype has just a few counts. The chain is built from TRBV4-3 and TRBJ2-3; 9 bases map to TRBD2. Trimming took 1 base from V and 3 from J; bases not matched to a gene: 2. Germline V gives CDR1 LGHNA, CDR2 YSLEER. This CDR3 comprises 15 residues. CDR3 sequence: CASSQGTSATDTQYF. The CDR3 DNA reads TGCGCCAGCAGCCAAGGGACTAGCGCGACAGATACGCAGTATTTT.

This clonotype was observed many times. This chain connects TRBV10-3 to TRBJ1-1; D possibly corresponds to TRBD1 (5 bases). V gave up 10 bases and J gave up 5 bases, with 17 bases separating them. This CDR3 comprises 13 residues. Germline loops: CDR1 ENHRY, CDR2 SYGVKD. The CDR3 protein is CANSAQGDTEAFF. The CDR3 DNA is TGTGCCAACTCAGCGCAGGGCGATACTGAAGCTTTCTTT.